These 23 T cell receptor beta chains share one sample of origin, sequenced in a study of blood T cell repertoires in COVID-19. Assay used: immunoSEQ multiplex PCR; TCRdb lists only in-frame clones, some missing. In the table there are under 200,000 clones, roughly 84% of which are singletons. Sequenced sample: PBMCs or T cells enriched from blood (not recorded which). These receptors were obtained from a woman aged 45-60 years who had recovered from COVID-19.

The chain uses TRBV14 and TRBJ2-5, with D maybe TRBD2 (6 bases). In germline, CDR1 is SGHDN, CDR2 FVKESK. This CDR3 has 15 amino acids. With 1 base removed from V and 7 bases from J, the gap between germline ends came to 16 bases. CDR3 loop: CASSQGSRRGGTQYF. CDR3 in DNA: TGTGCCAGCAGCCAAGGATCTAGGAGGGGCGGGACCCAGTACTTC.

This clone was seen a single time. The CDR3 DNA reads TGTGCCAGCGAGAGCGCAAACATTCAGTACTTC. It codes for CASESANIQYF. The chain links TRBV2 to TRBJ2-4; D ambiguous. Germline V lookup: CDR1 SNHLY, CDR2 FYNNEI. The length of the CDR3 is 11 residues. Trimming cost V 8 bases and J 6 bases, with 8 bases left between them.

The CDR3: CSVRGQEETQYF. CDR3 in DNA: TGCAGCGTTCGAGGACAAGAAGAGACCCAGTACTTC. The rearrangement joins TRBV29-1 to TRBJ2-5, with D tentatively TRBD1 (5 bases). There are 12 residues in the CDR3. The germline gives CDR1 SQVTM, CDR2 ANQGSEA. Trimming left V 5 bases short and J 3 bases short, with 10 bases between.

About this clone: Other DNA sequences from this sample encode an identical CDR3 as well. This chain uses TRBV28 with TRBJ2-7, with D possibly TRBD1 on 6 matching bases. The V end was cut by 4 bases, the J end by 4 bases, with 8 bases between. The CDR3 sequence is 12 residues long. In germline, CDR1 is MDHEN, CDR2 SYDVKM. The CDR3 loop reads CASSSGQYEQYF. The CDR3 DNA follows: TGTGCCAGCAGTTCGGGACAATACGAGCAGTACTTC.

This chain uses TRBV7-9 with TRBJ1-5; 9 bases align to TRBD1. CDR1 SEHNR and CDR2 FQNEAQ come from the germline V gene (reference sequence). With 5 bases clipped from V and 5 bases from J, the junction kept 4 bases outside the gene matches. The CDR3 contains 14 residues. The CDR3 DNA sequence: TGTGCCAGCAGCCCGGGACAGGGCTATCAGCCCCAGCATTTT. Translated: CASSPGQGYQPQHF.

The chain couples TRBV27 to TRBJ2-1; 14 positions agree with TRBD2. The V gene's germline CDR1 is MNHEY and CDR2 SMNVEV (reference sequence). The J segment lost 0 bases and the V segment lost 3 bases, leaving 7 bases of the junction unmatched. The CDR3 runs to 19 residues. For the CDR3, the DNA is TGTGCCAGCAGTTTGAGGGGACTAGCGGGAGCAATCTCCTACAATGAGCAGTTCTTC. Amino acid sequence: CASSLRGLAGAISYNEQFF.

CDR3 sequence reads: CASSEASRGTDTQYF. The CDR3 DNA reads as TGCGCCAGCAGTGAGGCTAGCCGGGGCACAGATACGCAGTATTTT. The V gene is TRBV10-1, the J gene TRBJ2-3; maybe TRBD2 (5 bases). The CDR3 loop spans 15 amino acids. V shed 2 bases and J shed 1 base, with 10 bases lying between them. CDR1 and CDR2 from the germline V gene are WNHNN and SYGVQD (reference sequence).

The chain carries TRBV7-2 and TRBJ2-2, with TRBD2 matching over 16 bases. V lost 1 base, J lost 7 bases, and 6 bases stayed unmatched. The CDR3 contains 18 residues. CDR1 SGHTA and CDR2 FQGNSA come from the germline V gene. CDR3 DNA: TGTGCCAGCAGCTTAGATCCGGGGACTAGCGGGAGGGGCGGGGAGCTGTTTTTT. Protein sequence: CASSLDPGTSGRGGELFF.

The chain employs TRBV6-2 or TRBV6-3 and TRBJ2-7; D is ambiguous. V dropped 0 bases and J dropped 6 bases, with 9 bases sitting between them. The germline V gene has CDR1 MNHEY and CDR2 SVGEGT. CDR3 length: 13 residues. The CDR3 coding sequence is TGTGCCAGCAGTTACTCGACTCGGGTCGAGCAGTACTTC. Amino acid sequence: CASSYSTRVEQYF.

V is TRBV7-9 and J is TRBJ2-3; D remains ambiguous. The V end was cut by 5 bases, the J end by 0 bases, with 9 bases between. CDR1 SEHNR and CDR2 FQNEAQ come from the germline V gene (reference sequence). The CDR3 length is 14 residues. CDR3 sequence: CASSLSISTDTQYF. CDR3 nucleotides: TGTGCCAGCAGCCTTAGTATCAGCACAGATACGCAGTATTTT.

The chain employs TRBV3-1 (or the pseudogene TRBV3-2) and TRBJ2-5; TRBD2 might be the D (6 bases). V gave up 1 base and J gave up 4 bases, with 13 bases separating them. The germline V gene has CDR1 LGHDT and CDR2 YNNKEL (reference sequence). The CDR3 contains 15 residues. Written as DNA, the CDR3 is TGTGCCAGCAGCCAAGTTACGGGGGACCGAGAGACCCAGTACTTC. It yields the protein CASSQVTGDRETQYF.

V gene TRBV7-2 combines with J gene TRBJ1-2; 7 nucleotides align to TRBD1. This CDR3 is built from 17 residues. Looked up from germline, CDR1 is SGHTA and CDR2 is FQGNSA. Trimming at V came to 2 bases and at J to 3 bases, leaving 12 bases not matched to a gene. The chain's CDR3 is CASSLYTGAPGDYGYTF. In DNA form, the CDR3 reads TGTGCCAGCAGCTTATACACAGGGGCCCCGGGGGACTATGGCTACACCTTC.

This clone was seen just once. This chain links TRBV13 with TRBJ2-7, with 7 bases matching TRBD2. Germline CDR1 PRHDT, CDR2 FYEKMQ (reference sequence). This CDR3 has 15 residues. Trimming at V came to 0 bases and at J to 5 bases, leaving 7 bases not matched to a gene. This CDR3 is CASSLGETSWDEQYF. The CDR3 nucleotides are TGTGCCAGCAGCTTAGGTGAGACTAGCTGGGACGAGCAGTACTTC.

In nucleotides, the CDR3 is TGTGCCAGCAGCCCGAGACTGGCCCTGCAGTATTTT. Amino acid sequence: CASSPRLALQYF. V gene TRBV7-8 combines with J gene TRBJ2-3; D not resolved. The V gene lost 5 bases and the J gene lost 11 bases, with 14 bases spanning the gap. CDR1 and CDR2 (germline): SGHVS, FQNEAQ. The CDR3 has 12 amino acids.

The chain couples TRBV7-3 to TRBJ2-2; maybe TRBD1 (6 bases). Germline CDR1 reads SGHTA; CDR2 reads FQGTGA. The CDR3 has 12 residues. V dropped 3 bases and J dropped 8 bases, with 7 bases sitting between them. This chain's CDR3 is CASSFDRGELFF. The CDR3 coding sequence is TGTGCCAGCAGCTTTGACAGGGGGGAGCTGTTTTTT. Using reference TRBV7-3 and TRBJ2-2 for the parts outside the CDR3, the full variable domain is GAGVSQTPSNKVTEKGKYVELRCDPISGHTALYWYRQSLGQGPEFLIYFQGTGAADDSGLPNDRFFAVRPEGSVSTLKIQRTERGDSAVYLCASSFDRGELFFGEGSRLTVL.

This sequence joins TRBV7-6 and TRBJ2-3; 13 bases fit TRBD2. This CDR3 is built from 17 residues. Trimming at V came to 4 bases and at J to 2 bases, leaving 6 bases not matched to a gene. Per the germline V gene, CDR1 is SGHVS and CDR2 is FNYEAQ. The CDR3 region has the DNA TGTGCCAGCAGCTCCACTAGCGGGAGGGATCCCACAGATACGCAGTATTTT. Protein: CASSSTSGRDPTDTQYF.

This clone was seen once. This chain uses TRBV19 with TRBJ1-2, with D possibly matching TRBD1 (6 bases). V lost 6 bases, J lost 4 bases, and 15 bases lay in between. There are 14 residues in the CDR3. CDR1 and CDR2 (germline): LNHDA, SQIVND (reference sequence). The CDR3, as DNA: TGTGCCAGTAGCCCGGACAGTGTCCCCTATGGCTACACCTTC. Translating gives CASSPDSVPYGYTF.

The chain combines TRBV5-1 with TRBJ2-1; TRBD2 aligns across 9 bases. Looked up from germline, CDR1 is SGHRS and CDR2 is YFSETQ. Unmatched junction bases numbered 2, after V lost 2 bases and J lost 2 bases. The CDR3 has 15 residues. The CDR3 here is CASSLGLAPYNEQFF. Written as DNA, the CDR3 is TGCGCCAGCAGCTTAGGACTAGCGCCCTACAATGAGCAGTTCTTC. Full variable domain (outside the CDR3, taken from reference TRBV5-1 and TRBJ2-1): KAGVTQTPRYLIKTRGQQVTLSCSPISGHRSVSWYQQTPGQGLQFLFEYFSETQRNKGNFPGRFSGRQFSNSRSEMNVSTLELGDSALYLCASSLGLAPYNEQFFGPGTRLTVL.

The gene calls are TRBV5-6 and TRBJ2-1, with unresolved D. V was pared by 0 bases and J by 2 bases, with 6 bases between. This CDR3 is 14 amino acids long. Per germline, CDR1 SGHDT and CDR2 YYEEEE. CDR3 nucleotide sequence: TGTGCCAGCAGCTTGGGACTTACCTACAATGAGCAGTTCTTC. Protein sequence: CASSLGLTYNEQFF. Full variable domain (missing parts from reference TRBV5-6 and TRBJ2-1): DAGVTQSPTHLIKTRGQQVTLRCSPKSGHDTVSWYQQALGQGPQFIFQYYEEEERQRGNFPDRFSGHQFPNYSSELNVNALLLGDSALYLCASSLGLTYNEQFFGPGTRLTVL.

The V gene is TRBV18, the J gene TRBJ2-1; TRBD1 matches at 8 bases. This CDR3 region has 13 residues. Germline values: CDR1 KGHSH, CDR2 LQKENI. J gave up 9 bases and V 5 bases, and 6 bases lay outside the gene matches. The CDR3 is CASSSGQGSEQFF. CDR3 in DNA: TGTGCCAGCTCATCTGGACAGGGAAGTGAGCAGTTCTTC.

This chain connects TRBV18 to TRBJ1-1, with TRBD1 matching 7 bases. The CDR3 is 12 residues long. Per the germline V gene, CDR1 is KGHSH and CDR2 is LQKENI. Germline trimming cut 6 bases from V and 8 bases from J; bases unmatched to any gene: 6. CDR3 protein: CASSQDRAEAFF. DNA of the CDR3: TGTGCCAGCTCCCAAGACAGGGCAGAAGCTTTCTTT.

A note on this clone: One junction end disagrees with the germline gene, perhaps due to a read error. The chain recombines TRBV19 with TRBJ2-7; D not resolved. The CDR3 is 14 amino acids. Germline CDR1 is LNHDA and CDR2 is SQIVND (reference sequence). The CDR3: CASIPPKSSNEQYF. CDR3 sequence (DNA): TGTGCCAGTATCCCCCCCAAAAGCTCCAACGAGCAGTACTTC.

The rearrangement uses TRBV24-1 and TRBJ2-3; 9 positions agree with TRBD2. V was clipped by 10 bases and J by 3 bases; unmatched bases: 7. The germline gives CDR1 KGHDR, CDR2 SFDVKD. CDR3 length equals 14 residues. The CDR3 nucleotides read TGTGCCACTACAAGCGGGAGGAAAACAGATACGCAGTATTTT. Translating it yields CATTSGRKTDTQYF.